This TCR beta chain was found in a study of blood T cell repertoires in COVID-19 (dated by TCRdb to 2020 to 2021). Notes on the research overall: Collaborator samples came from the United States, Italy and Spain and covered acute and convalescent phases of COVID-19. The repertoires were released in a freely available public database meant as a resource for research on the immune response to SARS-CoV-2. Where available, HLA class I and class II types were taken from metadata supplied by the sample provider and were not determined by assay-based typing. The sample metadata nearly always contained a de-identified subject ID, COVID-19 status, age in years and sex. Deeply sampled blood TCRbeta repertoires from subjects exposed to, actively infected with, or recovered from COVID-19 were included in the dataset. The prospective study material was composed of cDNA or gDNA derived from T cells, B-cell-depleted T cells, or PBMCs. Samples were obtained from the ongoing ImmuneRACE study (first 160 participants) and from 1,254 subjects provided by 6 global collaborators. What the authors observed across the whole study: How much clinical and demographic metadata was included differed by source and by participant, and the metadata was provided uncurated.

Concerning this clone: Its antigen specificity is not known. No per-base quality is available; no much larger clone lies one base away.

The collaborating institutions used their own protocols to collect whole blood in K2EDTA tubes. For TCRbeta analysis, collaborator samples were shipped as frozen whole blood, as isolated PBMCs, or as DNA extracted from either sample type. V and J are truncated by 3 bases and 0 bases respectively, leaving an intervening sequence of 8 bases. The CDR1 and CDR2 encoded by the germline V gene are SGHTA and FQGNSA. From the cysteine through the phenylalanine, the CDR3 covers 14 amino acids. Only the CDR3 part of the read is kept: 42 bases, read in frame from the first base. The immunoSEQ Assay, a bias-controlled multiplex PCR, was used to amplify TCRbeta CDR3 regions from genomic DNA. From the authors' description of their analysis: Within the assay, amplification of reference gene primers was used to estimate how many nucleated cells each sample contained. To quantify the absolute abundance of each unique TCRbeta CDR3 rearrangement, sequence reads were collapsed and filtered. Productive Simpson clonality was computed per sample as the square root of Simpson's diversity index over productive rearrangements. TCRdb took over this immuneACCESS table, retaining in-frame rearrangements with V and J assigned. Such tables are incomplete; in checked studies, under half of the missing clones stem from an unresolved V gene, and the remainder is unexplained. V, J and clone size are those of that table, while D and trimming were read from the DNA. The sample records 200,000 to 300,000 clones, approximately 86% of which are singletons. Around 0.7% of the sample belongs to the ten largest clones.

Sample: peripheral blood. The receptor chain draws on TRBV7-2 and TRBJ1-1, with the identity of the D gene unclear. This TCR was sampled from a human donor in a cohort sampled during active COVID-19. The nucleotides are TGTGCCAGCAGCTTTCAGAACATGAACACTGAAGCTTTCTTT. Its coded protein is CASSFQNMNTEAFF.